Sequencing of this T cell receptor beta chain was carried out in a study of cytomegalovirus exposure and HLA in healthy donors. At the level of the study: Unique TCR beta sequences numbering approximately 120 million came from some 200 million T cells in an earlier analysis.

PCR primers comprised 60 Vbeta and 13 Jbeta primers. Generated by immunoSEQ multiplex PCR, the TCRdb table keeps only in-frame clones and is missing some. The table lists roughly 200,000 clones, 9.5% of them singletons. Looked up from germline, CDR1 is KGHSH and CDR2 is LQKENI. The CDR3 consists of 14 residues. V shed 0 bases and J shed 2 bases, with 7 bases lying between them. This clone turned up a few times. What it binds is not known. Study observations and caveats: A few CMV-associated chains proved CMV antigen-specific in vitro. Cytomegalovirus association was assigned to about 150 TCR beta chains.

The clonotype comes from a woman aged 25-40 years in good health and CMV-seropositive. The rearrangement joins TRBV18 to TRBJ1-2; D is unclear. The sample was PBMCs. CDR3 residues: CASSPPGSNYGYTF. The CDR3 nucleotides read TGTGCCAGCTCACCACCGGGCAGCAACTATGGCTACACCTTC.